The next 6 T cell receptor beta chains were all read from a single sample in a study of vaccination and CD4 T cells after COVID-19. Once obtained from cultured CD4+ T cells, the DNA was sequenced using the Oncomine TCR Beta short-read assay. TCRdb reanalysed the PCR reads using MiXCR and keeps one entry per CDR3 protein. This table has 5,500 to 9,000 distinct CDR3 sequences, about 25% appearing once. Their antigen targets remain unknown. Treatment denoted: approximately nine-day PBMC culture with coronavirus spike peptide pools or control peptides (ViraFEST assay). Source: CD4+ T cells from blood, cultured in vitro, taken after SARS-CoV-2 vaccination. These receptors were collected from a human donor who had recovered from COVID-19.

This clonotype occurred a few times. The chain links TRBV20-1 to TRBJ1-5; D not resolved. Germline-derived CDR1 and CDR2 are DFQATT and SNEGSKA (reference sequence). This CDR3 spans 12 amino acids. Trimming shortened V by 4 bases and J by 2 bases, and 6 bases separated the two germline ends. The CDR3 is CSAMWGNQPQHF. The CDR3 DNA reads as TGCAGTGCTATGTGGGGCAATCAGCCCCAGCATTTT.

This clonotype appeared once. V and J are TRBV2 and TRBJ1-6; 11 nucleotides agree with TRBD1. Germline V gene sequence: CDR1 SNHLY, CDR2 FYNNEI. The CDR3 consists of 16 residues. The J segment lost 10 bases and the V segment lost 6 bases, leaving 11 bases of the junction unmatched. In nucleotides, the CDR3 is TGTGCCAGCAGACAACAGGGACAGGGGGGTACGTCACCCCTCCACTTT. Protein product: CASRQQGQGGTSPLHF.

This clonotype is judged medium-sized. CDR3: CASTPRREGHYGYTF. Here the CDR3 DNA reads TGTGCCAGCACCCCCCGCCGGGAGGGGCACTATGGCTACACCTTC. This chain joins TRBV7-2 and TRBJ1-2, with a tentative D call TRBD1 (5 bases). Trimming cost V 7 bases and J 3 bases, with 18 bases left between them. This CDR3 is 15 amino acids long. Germline values: CDR1 SGHTA, CDR2 FQGNSA.

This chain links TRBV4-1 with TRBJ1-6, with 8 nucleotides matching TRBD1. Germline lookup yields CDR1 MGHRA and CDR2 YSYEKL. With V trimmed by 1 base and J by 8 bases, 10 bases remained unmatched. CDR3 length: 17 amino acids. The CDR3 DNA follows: TGCGCCAGCAGCCAAGGCGCAGGGGGCTTGCTAGATTCACCCCTCCACTTT. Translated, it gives CASSQGAGGLLDSPLHF.

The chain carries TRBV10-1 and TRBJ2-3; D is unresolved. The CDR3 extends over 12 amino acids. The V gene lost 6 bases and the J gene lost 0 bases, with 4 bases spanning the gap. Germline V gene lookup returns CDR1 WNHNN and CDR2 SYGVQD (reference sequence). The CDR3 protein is CASSASTDTQYF. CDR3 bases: TGCGCCAGCAGCGCTAGCACAGATACGCAGTATTTT.

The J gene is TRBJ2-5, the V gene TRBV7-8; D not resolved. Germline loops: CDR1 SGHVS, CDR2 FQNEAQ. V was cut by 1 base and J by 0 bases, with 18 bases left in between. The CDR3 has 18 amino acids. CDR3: CASSLGWGSGGYQETQYF. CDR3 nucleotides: TGTGCCAGCAGCTTAGGGTGGGGTTCAGGCGGCTACCAAGAGACCCAGTACTTC.